These T cell receptor beta chains were read from a single sample in a study of human T cells and chemical hapten exposure. In TCRdb, the RACE reads were re-called with MiXCR into one record per CDR3 protein. The repertoire holds under 95,000 distinct CDR3 sequences, with over 8% as singletons. Material: whole blood. Receptors were obtained from a female donor in good health. Some clones in this sample may be carry-over from other donors' samples. CDR3s include the opening cysteine and the closing phenylalanine or tryptophan. The order of the fields is J gene, V gene, D gene, clone size, CDR3 DNA, CDR3 protein. A D gene is named only where the DNA matches it firmly. A row's size may be missing; if present it is once, few, many or a size class.

J: TRBJ2-1
V: TRBV11-2
D: TRBD2
size: many
DNA: TGTGCCAGCAGCCCCTGGAGGGAGGGCCGAAATGAGCAGTTCTTC
CDR3: CASSPWREGRNEQFF

J: TRBJ2-5
V: TRBV20-1
D: TRBD1
size: many
DNA: TGCAGTGCCACATTAGTGGACAGGGCCGGTCAAGAGACCCAGTACTTC
CDR3: CSATLVDRAGQETQYF

J: TRBJ2-2
V: TRBV30
D: TRBD1
size: many
DNA: TGTGCCTGGAGTCGGACAGGGGTCGACACCGGGGAGCTGTTTTTT
CDR3: CAWSRTGVDTGELFF

J: TRBJ1-1
V: TRBV6-5
D: .
size: .
DNA: TGTGCCAGCGTTTTGTGGGGGGCTTTAAACACTGAAGCTTTCTTT
CDR3: CASVLWGALNTEAFF

J: TRBJ1-1
V: TRBV29-1
D: TRBD1
size: many
DNA: TGCAGCGTGGTCGTCCTCAGGGGGAAGACTGAAGCTTTCTTT
CDR3: CSVVVLRGKTEAFF

J: TRBJ2-3
V: TRBV20-1
D: TRBD1
size: few
DNA: TGCAGTGCTAGACCACTCCGACAGGGGGCAACAGATACGCAGTATTTT
CDR3: CSARPLRQGATDTQYF

J: TRBJ2-3
V: TRBV5-1
D: TRBD1
size: .
DNA: TGCGCCAGCAGCGAGGACAGGGCCTGGACAGATACGCAGTATTTT
CDR3: CASSEDRAWTDTQYF

J: TRBJ2-1
V: TRBV29-1
D: .
size: many
DNA: TGCAGCGCCCTCCTTGGAGGATGGCAGTTCTTC
CDR3: CSALLGGWQFF

J: TRBJ2-3
V: TRBV27
D: TRBD2
size: few
DNA: TGTGCCAGCAGTCGGGACAGGGCCGAACCGGGACTAGCGGGGTCCACAGATACGCAGTATTTT
CDR3: CASSRDRAEPGLAGSTDTQYF

J: TRBJ1-1
V: TRBV12-3/TRBV12-4
D: .
size: few
DNA: TGTGCCAGCAGTTTAACAGGGCCGAACACTGAAGCTTTCTTT
CDR3: CASSLTGPNTEAFF

J: TRBJ1-3
V: TRBV12-3/TRBV12-4
D: .
size: .
DNA: TGTGCCAGCAGTTTAGGGCAGTCTGGAAACACCATATATTTT
CDR3: CASSLGQSGNTIYF

J: TRBJ2-7
V: TRBV27
D: .
size: many
DNA: TGTGCCAGCAGTGCAGGGGTCCTCTCCTACGAGCAGTACTTC
CDR3: CASSAGVLSYEQYF

J: TRBJ2-2
V: TRBV30
D: .
size: .
DNA: TGTGCCTGGAGTGTAGGGGGGCGCCACCCTATAGGGCTGTTTTTT
CDR3: CAWSVGGRHPIGLFF

J: TRBJ1-2
V: TRBV7-2
D: .
size: .
DNA: TGTGCCAGCAGCTTAGCCCAGCTAAACTATGGCTACACCTTC
CDR3: CASSLAQLNYGYTF

J: TRBJ2-1
V: TRBV10-3
D: TRBD1
size: few
DNA: TGTGCCACCTCGACAGGGTATAACAATGAGCAGTTCTTC
CDR3: CATSTGYNNEQFF

J: TRBJ1-4
V: TRBV6-2/TRBV6-3
D: TRBD1
size: .
DNA: TGTGCCAGCGCCGACAGGGTTGATGAAAAACTGTTTTTT
CDR3: CASADRVDEKLFF

J: TRBJ2-2
V: TRBV19
D: .
size: .
DNA: TGTGCCAGTTTCCCACAAACCGGGACCACTCCCGGGGAGCTGTTTTTT
CDR3: CASFPQTGTTPGELFF

J: TRBJ1-1
V: TRBV12-3/TRBV12-4
D: .
size: many
DNA: TGTGCCAGCAGTTTTGAAGGGCGGGGGACTGAAGCTTTCTTT
CDR3: CASSFEGRGTEAFF